Given below is one T cell receptor beta chain in context. This sample is drawn from a study of T cell changes during pregnancy in multiple sclerosis. The method was immunoSEQ multiplex PCR; TCRdb's version includes in-frame clones alone and lacks a portion of them. Of approximately 37,000 clones listed, 85% to 95% are singletons. The CDR3 consists of 19 residues. The germline V gene encodes CDR1 SGHTA and CDR2 FQGTGA. Trimming took off 5 bases at V and 0 bases at J, with 26 bases between the two ends. The chain has TRBV7-3 and TRBJ2-7, with D possibly being TRBD1 (5 bases). The sequences come from CD4+ T cells from peripheral blood mononuclear cells, collected in the third trimester of pregnancy. The TCR comes from a female donor with multiple sclerosis, enrolled in a pregnancy study. Written as DNA, the CDR3 is TGTGCCAGCAGCCCCCACAGGTCAGGGCGACCACAGTACTCCTACGAGCAGTACTTC. This translates into CASSPHRSGRPQYSYEQYF.